The T cell receptor (beta chain) described here comes from a study of CD8+CD57+ T cells in acquired aplastic anemia. Study at large: Each DNA sample taken from sorted CD4+ and CD8+ cells came to approximately 3 ug on average.

Template material for TCR beta VDJ and CDR3 profiling consisted of genomic DNA. One entry per CDR3 protein, called by TCRdb with MiXCR from the reads. In the table there are 130,000 or so distinct CDR3 sequences, under 60% of which are singletons. The authors sequenced patients whose flow cytometry had shown CD8+CD57+ cell expansion. Each patient gave a blood sample that was collected before any therapy had been received. Germline V gene lookup returns CDR1 LGHNA and CDR2 YSLEER. The germline V and J ends were trimmed by 4 bases and 0 bases, with 15 bases remaining between them. The CDR3 has 16 residues. Notes on the study in general: Patients were compared with controls for CD8+ Simpson's diversity, and no significant difference emerged. Shared by patients and controls, 25 to 30 CD8+ CDR3s were abundant in patients.

This clonotype was seen ten or more times. The antigen is not known. The origin of this receptor is a human donor with aplastic anemia. The V and J genes are TRBV4-3 and TRBJ1-2; D is unresolved. Sequenced input: sorted CD4+, CD8+, or CD8+CD57+ T cells (not recorded which) from PBMCs. CDR3 in DNA: TGCGCCAGCAGCCCGACCCGCGGGCGGGCTAACTATGGCTACACCTTC. Its translation: CASSPTRGRANYGYTF.